A single TCR beta chain is shown here with its context. Its matching antigen is unknown. The data were taken from a study of cytomegalovirus exposure and HLA in healthy donors. Study-wide context: Among around 180 million T cells, an earlier analysis found roughly 100 million unique TCR beta sequences. Study results and limitations: The authors confirmed in vitro that a few CMV-associated chains were specific for CMV antigens. Accurate predictions that matched the HLA-A and HLA-B alleles of most subjects were reportedly made from TCR beta sequences.

The PCR used 60 Vbeta and 13 Jbeta primers. Profiled with immunoSEQ multiplex PCR; TCRdb holds only in-frame clones, not every one. The table has under 200,000 clones, 65% to 70% seen once. The receptor was derived from a young woman in good health and CMV-seropositive. Sequencing input: PBMCs.

The CDR3 region is CASRIYHGNEQFF. The CDR3 DNA is TGTGCCAGCAGAATTTACCACGGGAATGAGCAGTTCTTC. J is TRBJ2-1 and V is TRBV6-5; D uncertain. Between the trimmed V and J ends, which lost 6 bases and 7 bases, there was a span of 13 bases. Germline V gives CDR1 MNHEY, CDR2 SVGAGI. The CDR3 extends over 13 amino acids.